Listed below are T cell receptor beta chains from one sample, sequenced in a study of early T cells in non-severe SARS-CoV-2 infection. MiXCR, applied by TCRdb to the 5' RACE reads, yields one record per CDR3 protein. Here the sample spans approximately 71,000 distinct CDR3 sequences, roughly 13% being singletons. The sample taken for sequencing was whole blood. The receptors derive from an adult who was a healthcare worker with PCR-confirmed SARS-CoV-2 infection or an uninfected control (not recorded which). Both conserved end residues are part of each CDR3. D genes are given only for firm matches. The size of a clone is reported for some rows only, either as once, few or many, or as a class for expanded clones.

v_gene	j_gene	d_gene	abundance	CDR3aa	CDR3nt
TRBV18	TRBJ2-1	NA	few	CASSPGRAGSYNEQFF	TGTGCCAGCTCACCGGGGCGGGCAGGATCCTACAATGAGCAGTTCTTC
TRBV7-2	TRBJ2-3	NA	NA	CASSLVVSAGAPTDTQYF	TGTGCCAGCAGCTTAGTGGTCTCTGCGGGGGCCCCCACAGATACGCAGTATTTT
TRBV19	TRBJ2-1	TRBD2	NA	CASSIQTSGGAGEQFF	TGTGCCAGTAGTATACAGACTAGCGGGGGGGCAGGCGAGCAGTTCTTC
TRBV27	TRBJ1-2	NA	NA	CASSAQQGFGYTF	TGTGCCAGCAGTGCTCAACAGGGTTTTGGCTACACCTTC
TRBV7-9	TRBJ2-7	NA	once	CASSPEAVYEQYF	TGTGCCAGCAGCCCCGAGGCGGTGTACGAGCAGTACTTC
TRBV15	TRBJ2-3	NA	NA	CATSMGAPLRTDTQYF	TGTGCCACCAGCATGGGGGCCCCTCTACGCACAGATACGCAGTATTTT
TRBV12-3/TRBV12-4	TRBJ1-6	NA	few	CASTFDSSSFNSPLHF	TGTGCCAGCACCTTCGACAGTTCCTCTTTTAATTCACCCCTCCACTTT
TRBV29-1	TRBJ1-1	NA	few	CSTKTTGFNTEAFF	TGCAGCACCAAAACGACAGGCTTCAACACTGAAGCTTTCTTT
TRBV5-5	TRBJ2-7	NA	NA	CASSFQGGYEQYF	TGTGCCAGCAGCTTCCAGGGAGGCTACGAGCAGTACTTC
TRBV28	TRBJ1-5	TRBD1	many	CASSPPGQGSNQPQHF	TGTGCCAGCAGTCCTCCGGGACAGGGGAGCAATCAGCCCCAGCATTTT
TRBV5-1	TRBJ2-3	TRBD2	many	CASRPLAGGLSSTDTQYF	TGCGCCAGCAGACCTCTAGCGGGGGGCCTTTCCTCCACAGATACGCAGTATTTT
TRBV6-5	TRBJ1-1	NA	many	CASSHRVRRDSSEAFF	TGTGCCAGCAGTCACAGGGTTCGTCGTGATTCCTCTGAAGCTTTCTTT
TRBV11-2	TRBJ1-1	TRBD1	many	CASSLFGQGAEAFF	TGTGCCAGCAGCTTATTCGGACAGGGGGCTGAAGCTTTCTTT
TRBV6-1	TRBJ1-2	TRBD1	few	CASSGTGVGGYTF	TGTGCCAGCTCCGGGACAGGGGTCGGTGGCTACACCTTC
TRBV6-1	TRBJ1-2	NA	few	CASITDYYGYTF	TGTGCCAGCATCACTGACTACTATGGCTACACCTTC
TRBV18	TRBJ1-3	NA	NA	CASSPIIPNSGNTIYF	TGTGCCAGCTCACCGATTATTCCGAACTCTGGAAACACCATATATTTT
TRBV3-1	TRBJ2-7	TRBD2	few	CASSPYSGGALSEQYF	TGTGCCAGCAGCCCATATAGCGGGGGGGCCTTGTCCGAGCAGTACTTC
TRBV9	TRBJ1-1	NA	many	CASSSGTPGTEAFF	TGTGCCAGCAGCTCAGGGACACCGGGCACTGAAGCTTTCTTT
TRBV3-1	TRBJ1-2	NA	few	CASSQEYGYTF	TGTGCCAGCAGCCAAGAATATGGCTACACCTTC
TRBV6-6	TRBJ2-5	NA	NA	CASRNRPNQETQYF	TGTGCCAGCAGGAATCGACCCAACCAAGAGACCCAGTACTTC
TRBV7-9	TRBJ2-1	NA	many	CASSLSRGEIPSEQFF	TGTGCCAGCAGCTTGTCTAGGGGGGAGATCCCCTCTGAGCAGTTCTTC